This entry lists 27 T cell receptor beta chains sequenced from one sample in a study of blood T cell repertoires in COVID-19. TCRdb keeps only in-frame clones here, not all; method: immunoSEQ multiplex PCR. Of 250,000 or so clones in the sample, over 65% were seen once. Sequenced sample: peripheral blood. The receptors stem from a woman aged 80 or over with acute or convalescent COVID-19.

V is TRBV7-9 and J is TRBJ2-1; D possibly corresponds to TRBD2 (6 bases). Germline V lookup: CDR1 SEHNR, CDR2 FQNEAQ (reference sequence). The CDR3 length is 13 residues. The V and J ends lost 6 bases and 6 bases respectively, with 12 bases between them. The CDR3 is CASRGMGGNEQFF. Written as DNA, the CDR3 is TGTGCCAGCAGGGGTATGGGGGGCAATGAGCAGTTCTTC. The whole variable domain, filled in from reference TRBV7-9 and TRBJ2-1, reads DTGVSQNPRHKITKRGQNVTFRCDPISEHNRLYWYRQTLGQGPEFLTYFQNEAQLEKSRLLSDRFSAERPKGSFSTLEIQRTEQGDSAMYLCASRGMGGNEQFFGPGTRLTVL.

The chain employs TRBV5-5 and TRBJ2-7; TRBD1 aligns across 8 bases. Germline trimming cut 1 base from V and 2 bases from J; bases unmatched to any gene: 5. The length of the CDR3 is 15 residues. Germline loops: CDR1 SGHKS, CDR2 YYEKEE (reference sequence). CDR3 sequence: CASSLPRTGPYEQYF. CDR3 in DNA: TGTGCCAGCAGCTTGCCCCGGACAGGGCCCTACGAGCAGTACTTC.

V is TRBV7-9 and J is TRBJ2-1; 7 positions agree with TRBD2. The V gene's germline CDR1 is SEHNR and CDR2 FQNEAQ (reference sequence). With 7 bases clipped from V and 3 bases from J, the junction kept 9 bases outside the gene matches. The CDR3 totals 15 residues. Written as DNA, the CDR3 is TGTGCCAGCAAACCTTGGACGGGGGGCTACAATGAGCAGTTCTTC. Protein product: CASKPWTGGYNEQFF.

In its sample, this clone was seen once. V usage is TRBV5-4 and J usage is TRBJ2-5; D is unresolved. V lost 0 bases and J lost 2, with 8 bases in between. The length of the CDR3 is 14 residues. Per the germline V gene, CDR1 is SGHNT and CDR2 is YYREEE (reference sequence). The chain's CDR3 is CASSLGRQQETQYF. In nucleotides, the CDR3 is TGTGCCAGCAGCTTGGGGCGGCAACAAGAGACCCAGTACTTC.

This chain connects TRBV6-5 to TRBJ1-1; D not certain. CDR1 MNHEY and CDR2 SVGAGI come from the germline V gene. CDR3 length: 15 amino acids. V lost 2 bases and J 3 bases, leaving 13 bases between the germline ends. The CDR3 region is CASSYGGKWDTEAFF. The DNA of the CDR3 is TGTGCCAGCAGTTACGGAGGCAAGTGGGACACTGAAGCTTTCTTT.

This clone was detected only a few times. This chain uses TRBV19 with TRBJ1-2; a weak D match, TRBD1 (6 bases). The germline V gene encodes CDR1 LNHDA and CDR2 SQIVND (reference sequence). V lost 1 base, J lost 3 bases, and 12 bases lay in between. The CDR3 is 15 amino acids. For the CDR3, the DNA is TGTGCCAGTAGTATAGCCGGCAGGGGAGACTATGGCTACACCTTC. Translated: CASSIAGRGDYGYTF.

The genes are TRBV2 and TRBJ1-3, with D maybe TRBD1 (6 bases). The CDR3 spans 15 residues. Germline loops: CDR1 SNHLY, CDR2 FYNNEI. Trimming took off 5 bases at V and 4 bases at J, with 15 bases between the two ends. The CDR3, as DNA: TGTGCCAGCAGTTCCTACAGGGTCACAGGAAACACCATATATTTT. Translating it yields CASSSYRVTGNTIYF. The entire variable domain, with the rest obtained from reference TRBV2 and TRBJ1-3, is as follows: EPEVTQTPSHQVTQMGQEVILRCVPISNHLYFYWYRQILGQKVEFLVSFYNNEISEKSEIFDDQFSVERPDGSNFTLKIRSTKLEDSAMYFCASSSYRVTGNTIYFGEGSWLTVV.

V is TRBV4-3 and J is TRBJ2-5; TRBD2 aligns across 7 bases. The CDR3 covers 15 residues. J was trimmed by 7 bases and V by 0 bases; bases with no gene match: 8. CDR1 and CDR2 from the germline V gene are LGHNA and YSLEER. The DNA for the CDR3 is TGCGCCAGCAGCCAAGATCGGCTAGCGGTGGGGACCCAGTACTTC. This translates into CASSQDRLAVGTQYF.

V usage is TRBV6-6 and J usage is TRBJ1-1; D call uncertain. The length of the CDR3 is 14 residues. Germline values: CDR1 MNHNY, CDR2 SVGAGI (reference sequence). V lost 2 bases, J lost 5 bases, and 12 bases lay in between. CDR3 sequence: CASSYGGLTTEAFF. For the CDR3, the DNA is TGTGCCAGCAGTTACGGAGGGTTGACGACTGAAGCTTTCTTT.

The V call is TRBV19, the J call TRBJ2-1; D not resolved. The V end was cut by 5 bases, the J end by 4 bases, with 12 bases between. The CDR3 extends over 14 amino acids. CDR1 and CDR2 from the germline V gene are LNHDA and SQIVND (reference sequence). CDR3 in amino acids: CASSPLTSYNEQFF. Here the CDR3 DNA reads TGTGCCAGTAGTCCCCTAACGTCGTACAATGAGCAGTTCTTC.

The genes are TRBV5-1 and TRBJ2-3; 9 bases map to TRBD1. With 4 bases clipped from V and 6 bases from J, the junction kept 9 bases outside the gene matches. The germline CDR1 and CDR2 sequences are SGHRS and YFSETQ. The CDR3 is made up of 15 amino acids. The CDR3 DNA follows: TGCGCCAGCAGCGAGGAGGGACAGGGATGGGATACGCAGTATTTT. It is translated as CASSEEGQGWDTQYF.

The V call is TRBV19, the J call TRBJ1-1; TRBD1 matches 7 bases. The CDR3 has 16 amino acids. Germline-derived CDR1 and CDR2 are LNHDA and SQIVND (reference sequence). V was pared by 3 bases and J by 0 bases, with 7 bases of the junction left unmatched. CDR3 in DNA: TGTGCCAGTAGTATTGACAGGGCCCCCCTGAACACTGAAGCTTTCTTT. Its translation is CASSIDRAPLNTEAFF.

The gene calls are TRBV19 and TRBJ1-6; TRBD1 matches 9 bases. This CDR3 is built from 17 residues. V shed 10 bases and J 0 bases; nucleotides not matched to a gene: 10. Germline CDR1 and CDR2: LNHDA and SQIVND (reference sequence). CDR3 sequence (DNA): TGTGCCACTCAACAGGGGGCGATGAGCTCCTATAATTCACCCCTCCACTTT. This codes for CATQQGAMSSYNSPLHF.

Worth noting for this clone: This sample includes further DNA sequences coding for the same CDR3. The chain combines TRBV5-4 with TRBJ2-7; TRBD1 is a possible D gene (5 bases). The ends were cut back, 4 bases at V and 0 bases at J, with 11 bases in the middle. The CDR3 is 14 residues long. In germline, CDR1 is SGHNT, CDR2 YYREEE (reference sequence). The CDR3 is CASSPRQSSYEQYF. The DNA of the CDR3 is TGTGCCAGCAGCCCCCGACAGAGCTCCTACGAGCAGTACTTC. The full variable domain, rest sourced from reference TRBV5-4 and TRBJ2-7, is ETGVTQSPTHLIKTRGQQVTLRCSSQSGHNTVSWYQQALGQGPQFIFQYYREEENGRGNFPPRFSGLQFPNYSSELNVNALELDDSALYLCASSPRQSSYEQYFGPGTRLTVT.

The chain joins TRBV30 to TRBJ2-1; a weak D match, TRBD1 (6 bases). The CDR3 loop spans 13 amino acids. Germline V gives CDR1 GTSNPN, CDR2 SVGIG (reference sequence). The ends were cut back, 4 bases at V and 3 bases at J, with 10 bases in the middle. The CDR3 here is CAWTPDSYNEQFF. The CDR3 nucleotides read TGTGCCTGGACCCCGGACAGCTACAATGAGCAGTTCTTC. Variable domain in full (rest from reference TRBV30 and TRBJ2-1): SQTIHQWPATLVQPVGSPLSLECTVEGTSNPNLYWYRQAAGRGLQLLFYSVGIGQISSEVPQNLSASRPQDRQFILSSKKLLLSDSGFYLCAWTPDSYNEQFFGPGTRLTVL.

The rearrangement joins TRBV12-1 to TRBJ1-1; TRBD1, the table's D call, lacks a check against the DNA. TRBV12-1 corresponds to a pseudogene. The CDR3 extends over 17 amino acids. CDR3 sequence (DNA): TGTGCCAGCAGCACGGCCCTCCGGATTATAGGGGAACCTGAAGCTTTCTTT. This sequence encodes CASSTALRIIGEPEAFF.

The V gene is TRBV9, the J gene TRBJ2-7; 8 positions agree with TRBD2. Trimming removed 0 bases from V and 5 bases from J; junction bases left unmatched: 13. Germline V gives CDR1 SGDLS, CDR2 YYNGEE. This CDR3 is 17 amino acids long. The CDR3, as DNA: TGTGCCAGCAGCGTAGGTGCGGGGGGCCGGATCCTGGACGAGCAGTACTTC. Amino acid sequence: CASSVGAGGRILDEQYF.

This chain connects TRBV7-6 to TRBJ1-3; D remains ambiguous. Looked up from germline, CDR1 is SGHVS and CDR2 is FNYEAQ. CDR3 length: 15 amino acids. V shed 1 base and J shed 1 base, with 8 bases lying between them. The CDR3 reads CASSLGVGSGNTIYF. CDR3 sequence (DNA): TGTGCCAGCAGCTTAGGTGTCGGGTCTGGAAACACCATATATTTT.

The chain carries TRBV29-1 and TRBJ2-7, with 10 bases aligning to TRBD1. After removal of 7 bases from V and 4 bases from J, the junction contained 4 bases not matched to a gene. Germline lookup yields CDR1 SQVTM and CDR2 ANQGSEA. The CDR3 extends over 12 amino acids. CDR3 in DNA: TGCAGCGCCCGGACAGGGGGATACGAGCAGTACTTC. Translated: CSARTGGYEQYF.

Remarks on this clone: The sample holds other DNA sequences that translate to the same CDR3. The chain has TRBV2 and TRBJ1-1, with 8 bases lining up with TRBD1. CDR3 length equals 12 residues. CDR1 and CDR2 (germline): SNHLY, FYNNEI. Trimming cost V 6 bases and J 4 bases; bases outside gene matches: 1. DNA for the CDR3: TGTGCCAGCAGCACAGGGGGCACTGAAGCTTTCTTT. Protein: CASSTGGTEAFF.

The V and J genes are TRBV4-3 and TRBJ2-1, with D possibly matching TRBD2 (6 bases). Trimming took off 0 bases at V and 7 bases at J, with 7 bases between the two ends. Germline assignment: CDR1 LGHNA and CDR2 YSLEER. The CDR3 loop spans 13 amino acids. The DNA for the CDR3 is TGCGCCAGCAGCCAAGATGGGGGGAATGAGCAGTTCTTC. It yields the protein CASSQDGGNEQFF.

V usage is TRBV18 and J usage is TRBJ1-2; D possibly corresponds to TRBD1 (5 bases). V was cut by 1 base and J by 3 bases, with 9 bases left in between. The germline V gene has CDR1 KGHSH and CDR2 LQKENI. The CDR3 spans 14 residues. The CDR3 DNA reads as TGTGCCAGCTCACCACGCCGGGGGGACTATGGCTACACCTTC. It translates to CASSPRRGDYGYTF.

The rearrangement links TRBV18 to TRBJ2-2, with TRBD1 identical over 8 bases. Germline values: CDR1 KGHSH, CDR2 LQKENI. With 1 base clipped from V and 5 bases from J, the junction kept 9 bases outside the gene matches. The CDR3 sequence is 17 residues long. Here the CDR3 reads CASSPRPDRVFTGELFF. The CDR3 coding sequence is TGTGCCAGCTCACCACGCCCGGACAGGGTTTTTACCGGGGAGCTGTTTTTT.

This rearrangement joins TRBV7-7 to TRBJ2-2; 9 nucleotides match TRBD2. Germline V gives CDR1 SSHAT, CDR2 FNYEAQ (reference sequence). The V and J ends lost 5 bases and 6 bases, in that order; junction bases with no gene match: 4. This CDR3 is 14 amino acids long. Here the CDR3 reads CASSVLAGPGELFF. The CDR3 nucleotides read TGTGCCAGCAGCGTCCTAGCGGGGCCCGGGGAGCTGTTTTTT.

This clone is a singleton in its sample. The V call is TRBV12-5, the J call TRBJ1-1; a possible D gene is TRBD1 (6 bases). Germline assignment: CDR1 LGHNT and CDR2 FRNRAP. This CDR3 contains 14 residues. V was pared by 2 bases and J by 5 bases, with 12 bases between. CDR3: CASGLMGRGTEAFF. DNA for the CDR3: TGTGCTAGTGGTTTGATGGGGAGGGGGACTGAAGCTTTCTTT. The full variable domain, its missing parts supplied by reference TRBV12-5 and TRBJ1-1, is DARVTQTPRHKVTEMGQEVTMRCQPILGHNTVFWYRQTMMQGLELLAYFRNRAPLDDSGMPKDRFSAEMPDATLATLKIQPSEPRDSAVYFCASGLMGRGTEAFFGQGTRLTVV.

The V and J genes are TRBV2 and TRBJ1-1, with TRBD1 matching over 9 bases. Germline CDR1 and CDR2: SNHLY and FYNNEI. Unmatched junction bases numbered 5, after V lost 3 bases and J lost 6 bases. The CDR3 sequence is 14 residues long. The CDR3 coding sequence is TGTGCCAGCAGTGACCGGACAGGGGCGGCTGAAGCTTTCTTT. It translates to CASSDRTGAAEAFF.

The V gene is TRBV10-3, the J gene TRBJ1-1; no clear D. Germline assignment: CDR1 ENHRY and CDR2 SYGVKD. V lost 2 bases and J 3 bases, leaving 4 bases between the germline ends. The length of the CDR3 is 12 residues. The CDR3 sequence is CAISEPDTEAFF. CDR3 nucleotides: TGTGCCATCAGTGAGCCCGACACTGAAGCTTTCTTT.